This T cell receptor beta chain originates from a study of shared clonotypes between healthy human individuals. Across the whole study: Samples came from a couple of female and a few male donors aged 18 to 49. Findings and caveats of the study: Among donors, clonotype sharing was expected to be affected by sequencing depth. A handful of donors held around 5% of naive CD4 clonotypes in common.

On sorted subsets, replicate PCRs used 200 ng DNA, or about 33,000 T cell genomes. The repertoire was sequenced with immunoSEQ multiplex PCR; TCRdb's copy has only in-frame clones and lacks some. The table includes over a million clones, 96% detected once. With respect to this clone: Its cognate antigen is unknown.

This receptor was identified in a man aged 25-45 years in good health. Material: naive CD4+ T cells sorted from blood. Subset denoted: CD45RA+ positively selected.

This CDR3 is CASSSRVGNTIYF. The CDR3 nucleotides read TGTGCCAGCAGCAGCCGAGTTGGAAACACCATATATTTT. V is TRBV14 and J is TRBJ1-3; D remains unclear. This CDR3 is 13 amino acids long. CDR1 is SGHDN, CDR2 FVKESK, per germline. With 5 bases removed from V and 3 bases from J, the gap between germline ends came to 8 bases.